This T cell receptor beta chain was observed in a study of blood T cell repertoires in COVID-19. Study as a whole: Samples of COVID-19 (acute and convalescent) were obtained from the United States, Italy and Spain. T cells, B-cell-depleted T cells, or PBMCs supplied cDNA or gDNA.

Per the authors' pipeline: Cell counts per sample came from amplifying reference gene primers. Sequencing used immunoSEQ multiplex PCR; TCRdb keeps in-frame clones, though not all of them. V and J calls and clone size come straight from that table; D and trimming were deduced from the DNA. This sample yields 200,000 to 250,000 clones, of which around 80% are seen a single time; 10% belongs to the top ten. Per germline, CDR1 DFQATT and CDR2 SNEGSKA (reference sequence). V was pared by 3 bases and J by 8 bases, with 10 bases of the junction left unmatched. CDR3 length: 15 amino acids. The source material was peripheral blood. This chain joins TRBV20-1 and TRBJ2-1; 10 bases are shared with TRBD2. This sequence originates from a woman aged 80 or over with acute or convalescent COVID-19. The CDR3 spells CSASYPGLANHEQFF. CDR3 nucleotides: TGCAGTGCTAGTTACCCGGGACTAGCGAATCATGAGCAGTTCTTC.